This T cell receptor beta chain was observed in a study of Ad26.COV2.S vaccination and SARS-CoV-2 variants (dated by TCRdb to the early 2020s). For the study in its entirety: Donors in the vaccine arm were drawn from COV1001, a multicentre, randomized, double-blind, placebo-controlled phase I-IIa trial testing Ad26.COV2.S in healthy adults. Ad26.COV2.S was administered intramuscularly at 5 x 10^10 or 1 x 10^11 viral particles, either as a single shot or as two shots given 56 days apart. Throughout the experiments and outcome assessment, investigators stayed blinded to trial group allocation. Participants in the trial were split at random into five groups of five each, receiving low-dose or high-dose Ad26.COV2.S once or twice, or else placebo on both occasions. The specificity and breadth of SARS-CoV-2-reactive T cell receptors after Ad26.COV2.S vaccination were assessed by TCRbeta repertoire sequencing. The TCR-sequenced set comprised approximately 32 samples: 19 Ad26.COV2.S vaccine recipients, 5 placebo recipients and 8 SARS-CoV-2 convalescent individuals. Overall results and qualifications from the work: According to the authors, total T cell responses may have been underestimated by the TCR breadth and depth analyses. Comparing responses between vaccine doses or regimens was not something the study was powered to do. Ad26.COV2.S recipients had higher spike-specific TCR breadth than placebo recipients (P = 0.0014). Vaccine and placebo recipients had similar non-spike TCR breadth, a finding consistent with the vaccine containing only spike. Substantial breadth of spike-specific CD8+ and CD4+ T cell responses was reported after vaccination.

The immunoSEQ Assay was used to sequence TCRbeta CDR3 regions. After extraction, genomic DNA underwent amplification by bias-controlled multiplex PCR, followed by high-throughput sequencing. The authors' pipeline ran thus. Collapsing and filtering of sequences were performed to quantify the absolute abundance of each unique TCRbeta CDR3 region. T cell fraction was estimated by normalizing TCRbeta template counts to usable DNA, with usable DNA measured through amplification of reference genes found in all nucleated cells. Repertoire TCRs were annotated as SARS-CoV-2-specific when V gene, CDR3 amino acid sequence and J gene were exactly matched to a known reactive TCR set. The reference SARS-CoV-2 TCR set was obtained from MIRA and was filtered for enrichment in COVID-19-positive ImmuneCODE repertoires, whereby public or cross-reactive TCRs were removed. Using the MIRA antigens, annotated TCRs were further analysed by specific ORF or by position within an ORF. Breadth was defined as annotated unique rearrangements over total unique productive rearrangements; depth was the summed frequency of those rearrangements. TCR breadth was compared between groups using two-sided Wilcoxon rank-sum tests. TCRdb's version of the immuneACCESS table is confined to in-frame rearrangements and falls short of the full clone set. An unresolved V gene accounts for under half of the shortfall where checked; the remainder is of unknown origin. V and J calls and clone size follow that table, whereas D and trimming were derived from the DNA. The sample table records 400,000 to 450,000 clones; roughly 90% of these occur just once. The ten largest clonotypes hold about 1.7% of the sample.

Taken with the paper, the label for treatment or condition translates to: around 19 received Ad26.COV2.S at low or high dose, single or two shots; about 5 received placebo; per-sample allocation not given. For vaccine and placebo recipients, repertoires were sequenced using samples collected on day 63 after the first injection. Between 29 July and 7 August 2020, Cohort 1b enrolled approximately 26 adults aged 18-55 years at one site in Boston, USA. Ad26.COV2.S was a replication-incompetent adenovirus type 26 vector expressing a prefusion-stabilized SARS-CoV-2 spike protein from the original Wuhan strain. In regard to this clone: This clone's antigen is unknown. No much larger clone exists at a distance of one base, and base qualities are not known.

The receptor was derived from a person between 18 and 65 years old who received the Ad26.COV2.S COVID-19 vaccine or a placebo. The source material was peripheral blood, sampled in a trial of Ad26.COV2.S vaccine versus placebo.

In nucleotide form, the sequence is TGTGCCAGCTCCTGGGACAGGGGGCTTTATGGCTACACCTTC. Its translation reads: CASSWDRGLYGYTF. The chain links TRBV19 with TRBJ1-2, and TRBD1 matches 12 of the central bases. CDR1 is given as LNHDA and CDR2 as SQIVND, both from the germline V gene (reference sequence). The CDR3 measures 14 amino acids from cysteine to phenylalanine. Of the read, only the CDR3 DNA is kept; its 42 bases are in frame from base 1. V ends up 9 bases short and J 5 bases short, with an unmatched junction base count of 7.